The present T cell receptor beta chain was sequenced within a study of T-cell memory formation after mild COVID-19. Study context: The two donors had largely donor-specific TCR clusters.

Study-level findings and limits: For contracting clones, CD4+ ones sat mainly in CM and EM, CD8+ in EMRA. Some SARS-CoV-2-responding clones were already detected in memory before infection.

CDR3 length: 12 amino acids. Germline V gene data show CDR1 as MNHEY and CDR2 as SVGEGT. Trimming cost V 5 bases and J 9 bases, with 11 bases left between them. In its sample, this clonotype was seen many times. The antigen is not known. TCRdb recomputed calls from the 5' RACE reads with MiXCR, one row per CDR3 protein. Counted here are under 300,000 distinct CDR3 sequences, over 7% occurring once; the ten biggest clones make up roughly 22%. The chain joins TRBV6-2 or TRBV6-3 to TRBJ1-5; D might be TRBD1 (5 bases). Sequencing used PBMCs or a T cell subset sorted from them (not recorded which). This receptor was taken from a young man who had mild COVID-19 (a few samples of this study predate the infection). Cell type and time point are not known. The CDR3 sequence is CASSAGLGPQHF. The CDR3 nucleotides are TGTGCCAGCAGTGCAGGGTTGGGGCCCCAGCATTTT.